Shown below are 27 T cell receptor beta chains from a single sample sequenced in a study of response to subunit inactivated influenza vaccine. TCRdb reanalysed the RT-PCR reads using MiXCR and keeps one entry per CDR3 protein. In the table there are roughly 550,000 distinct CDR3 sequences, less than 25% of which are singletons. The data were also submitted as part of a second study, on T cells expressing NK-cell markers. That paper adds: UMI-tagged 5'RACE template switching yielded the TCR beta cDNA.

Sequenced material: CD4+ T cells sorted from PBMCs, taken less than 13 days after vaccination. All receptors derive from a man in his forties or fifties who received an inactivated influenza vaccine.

The chain's CDR3 is CASSTLQGSYEQYF. The CDR3 DNA follows: TGTGCCAGCAGCACCCTACAGGGGAGCTACGAGCAGTACTTC. The rearrangement links TRBV7-2 to TRBJ2-7; TRBD1 agrees at 7 bases. V lost 5 bases and J lost 3; bases outside the gene matches: 7. CDR1 is SGHTA and CDR2 is FQGNSA in the germline V gene. The CDR3 extends over 14 amino acids.

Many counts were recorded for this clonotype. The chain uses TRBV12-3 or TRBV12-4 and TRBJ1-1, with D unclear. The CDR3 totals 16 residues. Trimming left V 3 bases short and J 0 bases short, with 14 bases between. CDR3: CASSLAGNLMNTEAFF. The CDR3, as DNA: TGTGCCAGCAGTTTGGCGGGGAACCTCATGAACACTGAAGCTTTCTTT.

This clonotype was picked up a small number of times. Here the CDR3 DNA reads TGTGCCAGCAGCTTATCCGCGATAGGGTCTAGCACAGATACGCAGTATTTT. It yields the protein CASSLSAIGSSTDTQYF. The rearrangement uses TRBV7-2 and TRBJ2-3, with D unresolved. Trimming shortened V by 2 bases and J by 0 bases, and 15 bases separated the two germline ends. The V gene's germline CDR1 is SGHTA and CDR2 FQGNSA. This CDR3 contains 17 residues.

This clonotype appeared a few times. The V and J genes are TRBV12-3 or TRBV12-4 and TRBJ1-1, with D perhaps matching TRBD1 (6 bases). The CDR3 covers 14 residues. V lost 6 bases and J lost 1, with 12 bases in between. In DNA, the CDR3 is TGTGCCAGCAGGCCCTCGGGGGCGAACACTGAAGCTTTCTTT. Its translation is CASRPSGANTEAFF.

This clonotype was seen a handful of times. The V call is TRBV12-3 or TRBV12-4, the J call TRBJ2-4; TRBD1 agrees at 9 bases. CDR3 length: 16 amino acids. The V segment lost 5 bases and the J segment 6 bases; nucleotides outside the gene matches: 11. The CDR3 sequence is CASSPNTGGRRNIQYF. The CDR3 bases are TGTGCCAGCAGTCCGAACACAGGGGGCAGAAGAAACATTCAGTACTTC.

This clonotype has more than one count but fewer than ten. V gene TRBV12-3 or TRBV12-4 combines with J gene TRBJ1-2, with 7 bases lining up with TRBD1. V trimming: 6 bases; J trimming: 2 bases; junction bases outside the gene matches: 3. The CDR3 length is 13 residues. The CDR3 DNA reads TGTGCCAGCAGGGGGACAGAGAACTATGGCTACACCTTC. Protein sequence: CASRGTENYGYTF.

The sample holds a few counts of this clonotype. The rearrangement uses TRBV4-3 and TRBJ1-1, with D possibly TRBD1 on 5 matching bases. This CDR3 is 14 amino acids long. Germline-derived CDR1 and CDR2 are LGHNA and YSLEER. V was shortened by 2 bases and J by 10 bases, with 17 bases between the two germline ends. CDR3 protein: CASSQRGQGTGAFF. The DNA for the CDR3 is TGCGCCAGCAGCCAAAGGGGTCAGGGAACGGGAGCTTTCTTT.

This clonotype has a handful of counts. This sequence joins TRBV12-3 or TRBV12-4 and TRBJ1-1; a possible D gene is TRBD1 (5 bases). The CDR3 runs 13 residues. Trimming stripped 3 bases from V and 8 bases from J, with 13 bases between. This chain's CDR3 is CASSFERKGEAFF. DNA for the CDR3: TGTGCCAGCAGTTTTGAGAGAAAGGGGGAAGCTTTCTTT.

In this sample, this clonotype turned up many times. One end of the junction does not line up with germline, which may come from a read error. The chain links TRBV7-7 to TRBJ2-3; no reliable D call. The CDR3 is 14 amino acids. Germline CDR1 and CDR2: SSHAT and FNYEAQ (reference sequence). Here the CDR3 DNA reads TGTGCTAGCAGCTTGGACGGGCTGATGAATACGCAGTATTTT. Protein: CASSLDGLMNTQYF.

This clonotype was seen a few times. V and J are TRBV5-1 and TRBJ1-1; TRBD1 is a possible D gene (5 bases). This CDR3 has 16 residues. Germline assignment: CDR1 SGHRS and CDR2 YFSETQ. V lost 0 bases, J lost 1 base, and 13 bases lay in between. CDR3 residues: CASSLAGARGNTEAFF. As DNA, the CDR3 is TGCGCCAGCAGCTTGGCCGGGGCTAGGGGGAACACTGAAGCTTTCTTT.

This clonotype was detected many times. CDR3 sequence reads: CATRGTDTQYF. The CDR3 nucleotides read TGTGCCACGCGGGGCACAGATACGCAGTATTTT. The chain joins TRBV10-3 to TRBJ2-3; tentatively, D is TRBD2 (5 bases). CDR3 length: 11 residues. CDR1 and CDR2 (germline): ENHRY, SYGVKD. V was pared by 10 bases and J by 1 base, with 6 bases between.

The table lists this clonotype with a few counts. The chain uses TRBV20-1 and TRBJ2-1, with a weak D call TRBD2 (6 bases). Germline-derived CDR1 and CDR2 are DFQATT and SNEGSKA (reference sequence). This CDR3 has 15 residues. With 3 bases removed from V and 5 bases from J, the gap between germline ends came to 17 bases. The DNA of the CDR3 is TGCAGTGCTAGTGACCTGCTGGGGGGTAACAATGAGCAGTTCTTC. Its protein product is CSASDLLGGNNEQFF.

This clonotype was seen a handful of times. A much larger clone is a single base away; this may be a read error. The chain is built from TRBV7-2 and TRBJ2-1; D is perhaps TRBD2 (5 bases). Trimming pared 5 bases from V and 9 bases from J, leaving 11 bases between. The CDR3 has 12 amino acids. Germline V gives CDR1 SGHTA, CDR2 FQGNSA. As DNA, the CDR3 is TGTGCCAGCAGCCCACTAGTCGGTGAGCAGTTCTTC. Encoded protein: CASSPLVGEQFF. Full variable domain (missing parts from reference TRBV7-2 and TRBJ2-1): GAGVSQSPSNKVTEKGKDVELRCDPISGHTALYWYRQSLGQGLEFLIYFQGNSAPDKSGLPSDRFSAERTGGSVSTLTIQRTQQEDSAVYLCASSPLVGEQFFGPGTRLTVL.

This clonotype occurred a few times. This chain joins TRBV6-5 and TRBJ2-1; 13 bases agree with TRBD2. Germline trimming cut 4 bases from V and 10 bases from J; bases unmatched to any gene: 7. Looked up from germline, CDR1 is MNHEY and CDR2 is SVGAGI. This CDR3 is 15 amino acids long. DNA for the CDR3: TGTGCCAGCAGTTCGAACCCGGGACTAGCGGGGGAGCAGTTCTTC. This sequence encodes CASSSNPGLAGEQFF.

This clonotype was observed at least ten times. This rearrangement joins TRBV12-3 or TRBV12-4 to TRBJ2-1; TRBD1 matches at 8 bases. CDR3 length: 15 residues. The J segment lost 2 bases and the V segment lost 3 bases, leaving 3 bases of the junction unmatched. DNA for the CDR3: TGTGCCAGCAGTTTGCAACAGGGGGCCTACAATGAGCAGTTCTTC. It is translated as CASSLQQGAYNEQFF.

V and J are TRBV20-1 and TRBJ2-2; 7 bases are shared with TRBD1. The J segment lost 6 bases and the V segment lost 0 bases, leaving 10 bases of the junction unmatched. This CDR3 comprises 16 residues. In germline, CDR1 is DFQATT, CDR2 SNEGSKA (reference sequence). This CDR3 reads CSARDRTGGWSGELFF. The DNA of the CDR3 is TGCAGTGCTAGAGATCGGACAGGCGGCTGGTCCGGGGAGCTGTTTTTT.

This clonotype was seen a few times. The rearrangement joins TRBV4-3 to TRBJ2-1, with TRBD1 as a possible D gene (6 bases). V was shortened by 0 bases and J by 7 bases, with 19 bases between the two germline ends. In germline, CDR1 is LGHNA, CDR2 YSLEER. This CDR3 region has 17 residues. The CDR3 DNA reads TGCGCCAGCAGCCAAGAATTAGACAGGACAGTAGGTAATGAGCAGTTCTTC. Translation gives CASSQELDRTVGNEQFF.

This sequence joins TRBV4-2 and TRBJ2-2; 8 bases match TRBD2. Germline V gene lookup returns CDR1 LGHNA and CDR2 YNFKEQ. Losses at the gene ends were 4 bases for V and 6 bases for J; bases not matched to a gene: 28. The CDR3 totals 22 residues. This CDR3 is CASSPGVPDLWREATWAGELFF. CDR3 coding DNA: TGTGCCAGCAGCCCAGGGGTACCCGATCTTTGGCGGGAGGCCACCTGGGCCGGGGAGCTGTTTTTT.

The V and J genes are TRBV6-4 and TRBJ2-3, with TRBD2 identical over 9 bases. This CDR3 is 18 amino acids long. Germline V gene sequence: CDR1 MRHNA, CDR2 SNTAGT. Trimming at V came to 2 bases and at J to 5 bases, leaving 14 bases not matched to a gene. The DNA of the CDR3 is TGTGCCAGCAGTGACCGACAGGGACCCGGGACTAGCCAAGATACGCAGTATTTT. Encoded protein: CASSDRQGPGTSQDTQYF.

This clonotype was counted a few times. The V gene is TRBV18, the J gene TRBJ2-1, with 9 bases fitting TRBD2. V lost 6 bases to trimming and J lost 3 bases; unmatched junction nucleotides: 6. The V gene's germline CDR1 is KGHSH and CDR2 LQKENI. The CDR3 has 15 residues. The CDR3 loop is CASSGTSGHYNEQFF. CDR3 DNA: TGTGCCAGCTCGGGCACTAGCGGGCACTACAATGAGCAGTTCTTC.

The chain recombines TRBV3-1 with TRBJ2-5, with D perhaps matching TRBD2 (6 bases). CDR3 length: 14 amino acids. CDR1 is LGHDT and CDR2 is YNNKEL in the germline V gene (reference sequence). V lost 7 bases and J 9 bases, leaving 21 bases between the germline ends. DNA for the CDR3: TGTGCCAGCACCGTGGGGCGGGGAGTCCTGGCCCAGTACTTC. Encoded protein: CASTVGRGVLAQYF.

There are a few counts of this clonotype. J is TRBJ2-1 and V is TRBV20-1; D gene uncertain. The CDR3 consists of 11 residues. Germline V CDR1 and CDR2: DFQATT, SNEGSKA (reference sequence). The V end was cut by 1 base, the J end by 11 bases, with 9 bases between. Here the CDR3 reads CSARVGNQQFF. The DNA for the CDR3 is TGCAGTGCTAGAGTTGGGAATCAGCAGTTCTTC.

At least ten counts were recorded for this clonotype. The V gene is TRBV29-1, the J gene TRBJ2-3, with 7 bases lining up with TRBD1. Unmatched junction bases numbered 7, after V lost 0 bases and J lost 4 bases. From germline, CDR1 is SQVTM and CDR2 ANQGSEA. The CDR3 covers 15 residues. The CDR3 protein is CSVEDWTGASDTQYF. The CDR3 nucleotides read TGCAGCGTTGAAGATTGGACAGGAGCGTCAGATACGCAGTATTTT.

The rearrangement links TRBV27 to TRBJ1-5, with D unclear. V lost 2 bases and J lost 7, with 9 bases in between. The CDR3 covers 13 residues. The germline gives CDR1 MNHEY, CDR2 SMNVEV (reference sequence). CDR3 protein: CASSLHSGQPQHF. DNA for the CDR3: TGTGCCAGCAGTTTACACAGTGGCCAGCCCCAGCATTTT.

The CDR3 region is CASSLTQGSPYEQYF. The CDR3 DNA reads TGTGCCAGCAGCTTAACTCAGGGGTCGCCCTACGAGCAGTACTTC. The chain carries TRBV11-2 and TRBJ2-7; a weak D match, TRBD1 (6 bases). The CDR3 length is 15 residues. V lost 2 bases and J 2 bases, leaving 13 bases between the germline ends. Germline V gives CDR1 SGHAT, CDR2 FQNNGV.

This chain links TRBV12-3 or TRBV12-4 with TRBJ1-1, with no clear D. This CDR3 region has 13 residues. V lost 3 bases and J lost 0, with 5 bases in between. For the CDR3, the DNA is TGTGCCAGCAGTTTTAAGGTGAACACTGAAGCTTTCTTT. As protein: CASSFKVNTEAFF.

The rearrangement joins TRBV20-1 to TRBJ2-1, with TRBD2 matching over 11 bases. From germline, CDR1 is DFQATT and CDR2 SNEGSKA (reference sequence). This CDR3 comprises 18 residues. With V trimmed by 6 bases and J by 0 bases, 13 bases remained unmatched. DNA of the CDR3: TGCAGTGCCAGTCTAGCGGGAGGTCACCAAAGCTCCTACAATGAGCAGTTCTTC. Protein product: CSASLAGGHQSSYNEQFF.